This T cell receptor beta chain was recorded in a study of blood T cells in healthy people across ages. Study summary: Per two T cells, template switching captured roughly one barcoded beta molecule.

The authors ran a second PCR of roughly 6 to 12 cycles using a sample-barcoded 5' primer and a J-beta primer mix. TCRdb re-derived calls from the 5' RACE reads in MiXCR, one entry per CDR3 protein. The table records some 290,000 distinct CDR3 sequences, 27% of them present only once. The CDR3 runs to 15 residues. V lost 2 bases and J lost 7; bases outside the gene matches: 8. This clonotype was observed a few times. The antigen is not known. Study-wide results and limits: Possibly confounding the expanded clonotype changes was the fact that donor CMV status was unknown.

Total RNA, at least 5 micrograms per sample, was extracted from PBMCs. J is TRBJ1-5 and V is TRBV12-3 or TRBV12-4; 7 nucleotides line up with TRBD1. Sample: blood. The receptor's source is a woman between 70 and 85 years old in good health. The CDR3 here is CASSLSFEGAQPQHF. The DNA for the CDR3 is TGTGCCAGCAGTTTATCGTTCGAGGGGGCCCAGCCCCAGCATTTT.